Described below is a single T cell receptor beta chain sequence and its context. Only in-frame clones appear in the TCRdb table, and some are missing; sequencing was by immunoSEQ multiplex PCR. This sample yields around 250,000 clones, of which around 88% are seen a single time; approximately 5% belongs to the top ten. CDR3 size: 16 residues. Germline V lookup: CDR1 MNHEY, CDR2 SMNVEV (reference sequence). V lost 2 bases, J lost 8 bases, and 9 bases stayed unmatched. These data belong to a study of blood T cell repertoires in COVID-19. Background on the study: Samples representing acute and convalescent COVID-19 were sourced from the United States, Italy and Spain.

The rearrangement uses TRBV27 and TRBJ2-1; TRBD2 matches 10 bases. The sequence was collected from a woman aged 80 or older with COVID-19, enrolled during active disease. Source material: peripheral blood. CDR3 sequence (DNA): TGTGCCAGCAGTTTAAGGGAGCGGGGGGGCCGGTATGAGCAGTTCTTC. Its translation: CASSLRERGGRYEQFF.